This TCR beta chain was retrieved from a study of blood T cell repertoires in COVID-19. V shed 5 bases and J shed 10 bases, with 15 bases lying between them. The CDR3 length is 14 residues. Germline V lookup: CDR1 MDHEN, CDR2 SYDVKM. TCRdb keeps only in-frame clones here, not all; method: immunoSEQ multiplex PCR. The table shows some 420,000 clones, with around 87% occurring only once. This sequence originates from a man aged 25-45 years who had recovered from COVID-19. Specimen: PBMCs or T cells enriched from blood (not recorded which). The chain is built from TRBV28 and TRBJ1-6; no clear D. The CDR3 DNA reads TGTGCCAGCAGTATGGAGGGTTTAGGGTCACCCCTCCACTTT. Its protein product is CASSMEGLGSPLHF.